These T cell receptor beta chains were read from a single sample in a study of T cell repertoires in cytomegalovirus infection. MiXCR, run by TCRdb on the reads, gives a single entry per CDR3 protein. The sample gives 630,000 or so distinct CDR3 sequences, 24% of which show up once; 8% is in the top ten. Sequenced sample: CD8+ T cells from PBMCs. All receptors come from a human donor in good health (CMV status not recorded). Some clones in this sample may be carry-over from other donors' samples. Both conserved end residues are part of each CDR3. The D gene is left open where the match is weak. Clone size is not always given. Where it is, it says once, few, many or a class for expanded clones.

J: TRBJ2-1; V: TRBV29-1; D: TRBD2; size: NA; DNA: TGCAGCGCCAGGGGAGCTAGCGGGGGCCTTAACTACAATGAGCAGTTCTTC; CDR3: CSARGASGGLNYNEQFF
J: TRBJ2-3; V: TRBV7-3; D: NA; size: many; DNA: TGTGCCAGCAGCTTAATGGCGGAGGAGAAAGCAGATACGCAGTATTTT; CDR3: CASSLMAEEKADTQYF
J: TRBJ1-3; V: TRBV7-8; D: TRBD1; size: many; DNA: TGTGCCAGCAGCCTACAGGGGCCAGGAGGAAACACCATATATTTT; CDR3: CASSLQGPGGNTIYF
J: TRBJ2-2; V: TRBV4-2; D: TRBD1; size: few; DNA: TGTGCCAGCAGCCCGGGACAGGGTTTCGGGGAGCTGTTTTTT; CDR3: CASSPGQGFGELFF
J: TRBJ2-3; V: TRBV7-3; D: NA; size: many; DNA: TGTGCCAGCAGCCCCGGGACCTCTCTCACAGATACGCAGTATTTT; CDR3: CASSPGTSLTDTQYF
J: TRBJ1-2; V: TRBV28; D: TRBD1; size: NA; DNA: TGTGTCAGCACCGCCTTCGGACAGGGGCAGGCGATACTCTATGGCTACACCTTC; CDR3: CVSTAFGQGQAILYGYTF
J: TRBJ2-3; V: TRBV2; D: NA; size: NA; DNA: TGTGCCAGCCAGGGGCGCACAGATACGCAGTATTTT; CDR3: CASQGRTDTQYF
J: TRBJ2-3; V: TRBV7-8; D: TRBD2; size: few; DNA: TGTGCCAGCAGCCAGACTAGCGGGGCGACCACAGATACGCAGTATTTT; CDR3: CASSQTSGATTDTQYF
J: TRBJ1-2; V: TRBV10-3; D: TRBD1; size: NA; DNA: TGTGCCATCAGTCACAAAGGGGACAGTAACTATGGCTACACCTTC; CDR3: CAISHKGDSNYGYTF
J: TRBJ2-2; V: TRBV29-1; D: NA; size: few; DNA: TGCAGCGTCGGCCCGGGCGACGGGGAGCTGTTTTTT; CDR3: CSVGPGDGELFF
J: TRBJ2-1; V: TRBV6-1; D: TRBD2; size: few; DNA: TGTGCCAGCAGTTATAGACTAGCGGGGGGTGACCCCTACAATGAGCAGTTCTTC; CDR3: CASSYRLAGGDPYNEQFF
J: TRBJ1-2; V: TRBV20-1; D: NA; size: NA; DNA: TGCAGTGCTAGAGATGGTGGGTGGTATGGCTACACCTTC; CDR3: CSARDGGWYGYTF
J: TRBJ2-7; V: TRBV29-1; D: NA; size: once; DNA: TGCAGCGTTGCTACCCGCAAGGGATACGAGGACGAGCAGTACTTC; CDR3: CSVATRKGYEDEQYF
J: TRBJ1-1; V: TRBV29-1; D: NA; size: few; DNA: TGCAGCGTTGAGGTGTCTCCCCAAGCTTTCTTT; CDR3: CSVEVSPQAFF
J: TRBJ1-3; V: TRBV28; D: TRBD1; size: few; DNA: TGTGCCAGCAGTTCGACAGGGGGCTCTGGAAACACCATATATTTT; CDR3: CASSSTGGSGNTIYF
J: TRBJ1-1; V: TRBV15; D: NA; size: NA; DNA: TGTGCCACCAGCAGAGTAGGTGCCGGGGCTGAAGCTTTCTTT; CDR3: CATSRVGAGAEAFF
J: TRBJ2-5; V: TRBV12-5; D: NA; size: few; DNA: TGTGCTAGTGGTTTTGGGGCAGAAGGAACCCAAGAGACCCAGTACTTC; CDR3: CASGFGAEGTQETQYF
J: TRBJ2-5; V: TRBV29-1; D: TRBD2; size: NA; DNA: TGCAGCGTCGTCACGACTAGCGGGGAGGAGACCCAGTACTTC; CDR3: CSVVTTSGEETQYF
J: TRBJ1-1; V: TRBV6-5; D: NA; size: NA; DNA: TGTGCCAGCAGTTACCCCGACGCTCCGTCCACTGAAGCTTTCTTT; CDR3: CASSYPDAPSTEAFF
J: TRBJ2-7; V: TRBV4-1; D: NA; size: few; DNA: TGCGCCAGCAGCCAAGAAGCGCAGCCAAAGGACGAGCAGTACTTC; CDR3: CASSQEAQPKDEQYF
J: TRBJ1-1; V: TRBV29-1; D: NA; size: NA; DNA: TGCAGCGTGGAACAGGGTTTGGGTTTGAACACTGAAGCTTTCTTT; CDR3: CSVEQGLGLNTEAFF
J: TRBJ2-3; V: TRBV28; D: NA; size: many; DNA: TGTGCCAGCAGTTTGACCCACTCCCTCCACACAGATACGCAGTATTTT; CDR3: CASSLTHSLHTDTQYF
J: TRBJ1-2; V: TRBV29-1; D: NA; size: NA; DNA: TGCAGCGTTGAAGATCAATTCGTGCGGACTAACTATGGCTACACCTTC; CDR3: CSVEDQFVRTNYGYTF
J: TRBJ1-1; V: TRBV7-9; D: NA; size: many; DNA: TGTGCCAGCAGCTCCTACCCCGAGAACACTGAAGCTTTCTTT; CDR3: CASSSYPENTEAFF
J: TRBJ2-6; V: TRBV10-3; D: TRBD1; size: NA; DNA: TGTGCCATCATGGGGACAGGGATCGGGGCCAACGTCCTGACTTTC; CDR3: CAIMGTGIGANVLTF
J: TRBJ2-2; V: TRBV19; D: NA; size: many; DNA: TGTGCCAGTAGTATATCCGGGGAGCTGTTTTTT; CDR3: CASSISGELFF
J: TRBJ2-3; V: TRBV9; D: TRBD2; size: few; DNA: TGTGCCAGCAGCGTAAGGAGCGGGGGTCTCACAGATACGCAGTATTTT; CDR3: CASSVRSGGLTDTQYF